This is a list of T cell receptor beta chains from one sample in a study of PD-1 blockade in mismatch repair-deficient tumors. Sequencing was performed with immunoSEQ multiplex PCR; in TCRdb, only in-frame clones are kept and a portion is missing. The repertoire consists of tens of thousands of clones, with roughly 80% occurring once and the leading ten covering under 3%. The specimen comprised peripheral blood, sampled 12 weeks after starting pembrolizumab. Receptor source: an adult with mismatch repair-deficient cancer. CDR3s include the opening cysteine and the closing phenylalanine or tryptophan. The order of the fields is CDR3 length, D gene, J gene, V gene, clone size, CDR3 protein, CDR3 DNA. A D gene is named only where the DNA matches it firmly. Clone size is shown for a subset of rows, as once, few, many or a class of expanded clone.

>13|.|TRBJ1-2|TRBV6-5|.
CASSEALLRGYTF
TGTGCCAGCAGTGAAGCGTTACTTAGAGGTTACACCTTC
>18|TRBD1|TRBJ2-1|TRBV18|.
CASSHTDREKATYNEQFF
TGTGCCAGCTCACATACGGACAGGGAGAAAGCTACTTACAATGAGCAGTTCTTC
>15|.|TRBJ1-1|TRBV7-3|once
CASSQRGGRHTEAFF
TGTGCCAGCAGCCAAAGAGGTGGGCGGCACACTGAAGCTTTCTTT
>15|TRBD2|TRBJ2-2|TRBV2|.
CASRRTSGETGELFF
TGTGCCAGCAGGCGGACTAGCGGGGAGACCGGGGAGCTGTTTTTT
>14|.|TRBJ2-3|TRBV11-2|.
CASSLDLSIDTQYF
TGTGCCAGCAGCTTAGATCTCTCGATAGATACGCAGTATTTT
>16|TRBD2|TRBJ2-5|TRBV14|.
CASSLSGRALRETQYF
TGTGCCAGCAGCCTCAGCGGGAGGGCCCTGAGAGAGACCCAGTACTTC
>16|TRBD1|TRBJ1-5|TRBV10-1|.
CASRWGDRGRNQPQHF
TGCGCCAGCAGGTGGGGCGACAGGGGCCGGAATCAGCCCCAGCATTTT
>15|TRBD1|TRBJ1-1|TRBV6-5|.
CASRDKGAIGTEAFF
TGTGCCAGCAGAGATAAGGGGGCTATTGGGACTGAAGCTTTCTTT
>15|TRBD2|TRBJ2-1|TRBV5-8|.
CASSLTSGSYNEQFF
TGTGCCAGCAGCTTGACTAGCGGGTCTTACAATGAGCAGTTCTTC
>12|.|TRBJ2-7|TRBV14|few
CASSQVGGEQYF
TGTGCCAGCAGCCAAGTCGGTGGCGAGCAGTACTTC
>14|.|TRBJ2-7|TRBV7-9|.
CASKISGNPYEQYF
TGTGCCAGCAAGATAAGCGGAAATCCCTACGAGCAGTACTTC
>14|.|TRBJ2-3|TRBV4-3|.
CASSQDYRADTQYF
TGCGCCAGCAGCCAAGATTATCGGGCAGATACGCAGTATTTT
>16|TRBD1|TRBJ1-1|TRBV10-3|.
CAISDLRVTGGTEAFF
TGTGCCATCAGTGATCTCCGAGTGACAGGGGGCACTGAAGCTTTCTTT
>16|.|TRBJ1-1|TRBV5-1|.
CASSLLTGLMNTEAFF
TGCGCCAGCAGCTTGTTAACGGGACTCATGAACACTGAAGCTTTCTTT
>16|TRBD2|TRBJ2-1|TRBV7-9|.
CAIQPTSGILYNEQFF
TGTGCCATCCAACCGACTAGCGGGATTTTATACAATGAGCAGTTCTTC
>14|TRBD1|TRBJ2-1|TRBV19|.
CASRLDRGPVEQFF
TGTGCCAGTAGACTCGACAGGGGGCCCGTTGAGCAGTTCTTC
>12|.|TRBJ2-7|TRBV7-9|few
CASSPTVYEQYF
TGTGCCAGCAGCCCGACAGTTTACGAGCAGTACTTC
>12|.|TRBJ2-1|TRBV12-5|.
CASGLVPSEQFF
TGTGCTAGTGGTTTGGTACCAAGTGAGCAGTTCTTC
>15|.|TRBJ1-1|TRBV6-1|.
CASILGPGSGTEAFF
TGTGCCAGCATCCTGGGGCCCGGTTCAGGCACTGAAGCTTTCTTT
>13|.|TRBJ2-7|TRBV5-6|few
CASSLVDSYEQYF
TGTGCCAGCAGCTTGGTGGACAGCTACGAGCAGTACTTC
>14|.|TRBJ1-2|TRBV7-9|.
CASREAGTVYGYTF
TGTGCCAGCAGGGAAGCCGGGACGGTCTATGGCTACACCTTC
>15|.|TRBJ1-4|TRBV5-1|.
CASSLGGATNEKLFF
TGCGCCAGCAGCTTGGGAGGTGCAACTAATGAAAAACTGTTTTTT
>13|.|TRBJ1-1|TRBV27|.
CASSLKGHTEAFF
TGTGCCAGCAGTTTAAAGGGACACACTGAAGCTTTCTTT
>17|TRBD1|TRBJ2-1|TRBV29-1|.
CSVEGTGARSSYNEQFF
TGCAGCGTTGAAGGGACAGGGGCGAGAAGCTCCTACAATGAGCAGTTCTTC
>12|.|TRBJ2-5|TRBV30|.
CAWSVGGGTQYF
TGTGCCTGGAGTGTAGGGGGAGGGACCCAGTACTTC
>16|TRBD2|TRBJ2-1|TRBV7-3|.
CASSIRTSGPNNEQFF
TGTGCCAGCAGCATAAGGACTAGCGGACCGAACAATGAGCAGTTCTTC
>14|TRBD1|TRBJ1-2|TRBV5-1|many
CASSVGTGRYGYTF
TGCGCCAGCAGCGTAGGGACAGGGCGTTATGGCTACACCTTC
>15|.|TRBJ2-1|TRBV5-4|.
CASSLGHRSYNEQFF
TGTGCCAGCAGCTTAGGACACCGCTCCTACAATGAGCAGTTCTTC
>15|.|TRBJ2-7|TRBV6-5|once
CASTIYRDSSYEQYF
TGTGCCAGCACCATTTACAGGGATTCCTCCTACGAGCAGTACTTC
>14|.|TRBJ1-2|TRBV9|.
CASSPQDSSYGYTF
TGTGCCAGCAGCCCACAAGACAGTTCCTATGGCTACACCTTC
>15|.|TRBJ2-2|TRBV19|.
CASKGTFGNTGELFF
TGTGCCAGCAAGGGGACTTTCGGGAACACCGGGGAGCTGTTTTTT
>15|TRBD2|TRBJ2-1|TRBV19|.
CASRTSGIVGNEQFF
TGTGCCAGTAGGACTAGCGGGATAGTTGGGAATGAGCAGTTCTTC
>15|.|TRBJ2-5|TRBV21-1|.
CASSKRQGKGETQYF
TGTGCCAGCAGCAAAAGACAGGGGAAAGGAGAGACCCAGTACTTC
>14|.|TRBJ1-1|TRBV18|.
CASSPQGEFTEAFF
TGTGCCAGCTCACCACAGGGGGAATTCACTGAAGCTTTCTTT
>14|.|TRBJ1-3|TRBV5-1|.
CASSLVGSGNTIYF
TGCGCCAGCAGCTTGGTAGGCTCTGGAAACACCATATATTTT
>14|.|TRBJ2-3|TRBV5-1|once
CASSLDTITDTQYF
TGCGCCAGCAGCTTGGATACCATCACAGATACGCAGTATTTT